The source of this T cell receptor (beta chain) is a study of cytomegalovirus exposure and HLA in healthy donors. The study's findings and limits: Subsequent analysis revealed that first-cohort TCR clusters tended to co-occur in the roughly 120 validation repertoires. Rare TCR sequences predominated, though certain public TCRs were found in many donors.

With 1 base removed from V and 6 bases from J, the gap between germline ends came to 5 bases. Germline V gene data show CDR1 as MGHRA and CDR2 as YSYEKL. The length of the CDR3 is 12 residues. In its sample, this clone was seen a few times. Its antigen is currently unknown. Libraries were prepared by immunoSEQ multiplex PCR; TCRdb keeps only in-frame clonotypes and omits some of them. The table lists roughly 120,000 clones, 88% of them singletons. Sequencing was carried out using PBMCs. V is TRBV4-1 and J is TRBJ2-3, with D hard to call. The sequence derives from a woman between 18 and 30 years old in good health and CMV-seropositive. DNA of the CDR3: TGCGCCAGCAGCCAAGGAGCGGATACGCAGTATTTT. Translated: CASSQGADTQYF.